The rows below give T cell receptor beta chains drawn from one sample of a study of response to subunit inactivated influenza vaccine. A single record per CDR3 protein comes from TCRdb applying MiXCR to the RT-PCR reads. This table holds some 200,000 distinct CDR3 sequences, less than 15% found once. Another study also made use of these data, one on T cells expressing NK-cell markers.

The sequencing here drew on CD8+ T cells sorted from PBMCs, taken 11 to 12 days after vaccination. These receptors originate from a man in his fifties who received an inactivated influenza vaccine. Each CDR3 is given with its conserved first and last residue. The D gene is left open where the match is weak. Clone size is shown for a subset of rows, as once, few, many or a class of expanded clone.

>TRBJ2-2|TRBV6-5|NA|NA
CASSYMNTGELFF
TGTGCCAGCAGTTACATGAACACCGGGGAGCTGTTTTTT
>TRBJ1-2|TRBV7-9|NA|NA
CASSLGARPAYGYTF
TGTGCCAGCAGCTTAGGGGCAAGGCCGGCCTATGGCTACACCTTC
>TRBJ1-1|TRBV7-9|NA|few
CASTATDGNTEAFF
TGTGCCAGCACCGCGACTGACGGGAACACTGAAGCTTTCTTT
>TRBJ2-7|TRBV4-1|NA|few
CASSQVVTAYEQYF
TGCGCCAGCAGCCAAGTAGTAACGGCCTACGAGCAGTACTTC
>TRBJ2-1|TRBV11-1|TRBD2|NA
CASTQPPTSKSSYNEQFF
TGTGCCAGCACACAGCCCCCGACTAGCAAGAGCTCCTACAATGAGCAGTTCTTC
>TRBJ2-1|TRBV2|NA|many
CASSVYEQFF
TGTGCCAGCAGTGTATATGAGCAGTTCTTC
>TRBJ2-1|TRBV27|TRBD2|few
CASSHGTSAYNEQFF
TGTGCCAGCAGTCACGGGACTAGCGCTTACAATGAGCAGTTCTTC
>TRBJ2-7|TRBV7-9|TRBD1|few
CASSHRQGDNVYEQYF
TGTGCCAGCAGCCATAGACAGGGGGATAACGTCTACGAGCAGTACTTC
>TRBJ1-6|TRBV7-2|NA|few
CASSLNRGSGSPLHF
TGTGCCAGCAGCTTAAATCGGGGGAGTGGTTCACCCCTCCACTTT
>TRBJ1-1|TRBV19|TRBD1|NA
CASMDRVQSYDTEAFF
TGTGCCAGTATGGACAGGGTCCAGTCATATGACACTGAAGCTTTCTTT
>TRBJ1-1|TRBV7-6|NA|NA
CASSPSGGGAFF
TGTGCCAGCAGCCCCTCCGGGGGGGGAGCTTTCTTT
>TRBJ1-1|TRBV30|TRBD1|few
CAWTTGGTEAFF
TGTGCCTGGACTACAGGGGGCACTGAAGCTTTCTTT
>TRBJ2-2|TRBV7-2|NA|few
CASSNFPGELFF
TGTGCCAGCAGCAATTTCCCGGGGGAGCTGTTTTTT
>TRBJ2-1|TRBV4-3|TRBD1|NA
CASSQSQGPPYNEQFF
TGCGCCAGCAGCCAGTCACAGGGGCCCCCCTACAATGAGCAGTTCTTC
>TRBJ1-1|TRBV4-2|NA|many
CASSQADGGGDTEAFF
TGTGCCAGCAGCCAAGCCGATGGGGGAGGTGACACTGAAGCTTTCTTT
>TRBJ2-3|TRBV7-6|NA|NA
CAVSTDTDTQYF
TGTGCCGTATCGACAGACACAGATACGCAGTATTTT
>TRBJ2-5|TRBV12-3/TRBV12-4|TRBD2|few
CASSSATTSGGQKTQYF
TGTGCCAGCAGCTCGGCAACGACTAGCGGGGGGCAGAAGACCCAGTACTTC
>TRBJ2-6|TRBV27|NA|NA
CASSFLPSPSGANVLTF
TGTGCCAGCAGTTTTCTCCCCAGCCCCTCTGGGGCCAACGTCCTGACTTTC
>TRBJ2-1|TRBV12-3/TRBV12-4|TRBD1|NA
CASSRDRSYNEQFF
TGTGCCAGCAGTCGGGACAGATCTTACAATGAGCAGTTCTTC
>TRBJ2-1|TRBV6-5|NA|few
CASSYYYQPSGNNEQFF
TGTGCCAGCAGTTACTACTATCAACCTTCGGGGAACAATGAGCAGTTCTTC